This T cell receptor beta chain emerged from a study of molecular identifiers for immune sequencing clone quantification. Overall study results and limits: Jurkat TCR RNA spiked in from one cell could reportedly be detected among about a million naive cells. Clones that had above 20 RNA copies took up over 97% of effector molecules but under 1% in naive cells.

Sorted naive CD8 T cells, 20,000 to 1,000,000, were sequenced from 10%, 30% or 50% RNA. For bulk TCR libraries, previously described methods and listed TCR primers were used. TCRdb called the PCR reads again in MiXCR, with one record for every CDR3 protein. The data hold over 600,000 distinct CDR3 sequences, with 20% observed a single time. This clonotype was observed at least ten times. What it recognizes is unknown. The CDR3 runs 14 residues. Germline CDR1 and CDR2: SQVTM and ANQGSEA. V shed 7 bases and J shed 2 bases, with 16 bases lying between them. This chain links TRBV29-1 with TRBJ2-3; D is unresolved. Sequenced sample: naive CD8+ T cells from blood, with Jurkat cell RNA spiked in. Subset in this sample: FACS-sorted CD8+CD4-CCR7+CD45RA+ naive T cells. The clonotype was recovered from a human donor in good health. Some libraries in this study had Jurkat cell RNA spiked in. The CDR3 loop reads CSAFAGRYTDTQYF. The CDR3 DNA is TGCAGCGCCTTTGCAGGACGTTACACAGATACGCAGTATTTT.